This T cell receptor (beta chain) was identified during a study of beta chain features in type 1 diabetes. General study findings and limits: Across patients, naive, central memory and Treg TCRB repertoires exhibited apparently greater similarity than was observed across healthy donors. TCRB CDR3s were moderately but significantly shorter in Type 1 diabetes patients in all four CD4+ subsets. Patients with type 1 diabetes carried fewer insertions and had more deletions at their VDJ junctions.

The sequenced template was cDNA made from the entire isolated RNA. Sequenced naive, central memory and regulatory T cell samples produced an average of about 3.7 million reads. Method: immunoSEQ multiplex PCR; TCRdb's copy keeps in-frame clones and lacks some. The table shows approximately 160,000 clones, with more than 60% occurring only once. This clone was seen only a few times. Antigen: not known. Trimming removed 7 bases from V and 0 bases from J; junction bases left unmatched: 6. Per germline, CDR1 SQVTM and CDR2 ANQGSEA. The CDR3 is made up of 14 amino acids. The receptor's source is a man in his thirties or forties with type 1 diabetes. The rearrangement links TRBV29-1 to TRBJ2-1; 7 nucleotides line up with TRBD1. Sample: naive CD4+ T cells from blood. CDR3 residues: CSASTGLSYNEQFF. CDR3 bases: TGCAGCGCCTCGACAGGGCTCTCCTACAATGAGCAGTTCTTC.